The sequence of this T cell receptor (beta chain) was determined in a study of shared clonotypes between healthy human individuals (dated by TCRdb to 2020 to 2021). Regarding the complete study: The cohort included three men and a couple of women between 18 and 49 years of age. For each donor, CD4 naive and CD4 memory were each given three plates, CD8 naive was given two plates, and CD8 memory was given one plate. Per donor, leukapheresis produced somewhere between about 0.94 and 9 billion PBMCs. The study deeply sequenced blood TCR repertoires of five healthy adults to estimate repertoire size and the extent of clonotype sharing between individuals. Libraries were prepared and TCR repertoires were sequenced by different laboratories using diverse techniques, in order to increase sequencing depth and limit assay-specific biases. What the work shows at the level of the full study, not this receptor alone: Rarefaction of sorted-subset datasets indicated incomplete sequencing despite the large sequencing depth. Pairwise subsampling led to the expectation that sequencing depth would affect the degree of clonotype sharing among donors. Across four donors, about 4.5% of naive CD4, approximately 4% of naive CD8, about 2.3% of memory CD4, and about 0.4% of memory CD8 clonotypes were shared. Because the study included a small number of donors, the genetic and exposure-history diversity represented was limited. Compared with non-shared clonotypes, the clonotypes found in all four sorted-subset donors had higher generation probabilities. Sampling was restricted to blood, and TCR repertoires in tissues likely differ from the TCR repertoires found in blood. Naive subsets generally had larger estimated clonotype richness than memory subsets did.

The V end gives up 4 bases and the J end 2 bases, leaving 6 bases in the junction not matched to a gene. From the cysteine up to the phenylalanine, the CDR3 has a length of 14 residues. Only CDR3 DNA remains: 42 bases, in frame from the first base. From a lookup of the germline V gene, CDR1 and CDR2 are SGDLS and YYNGEE. Using the deep immunoSEQ assay, TCR CDR3 regions were amplified from genomic DNA by multiplex PCR. Extracted genomic DNA from each cell subset was spread evenly across all wells of several immunoSEQ 96-well plates, with each plate serving as a replicate. For sorted subsets, about 200 ng genomic DNA, equal to 25,000 to 35,000 T cell genomes, was loaded into each replicate PCR. Purified libraries were measured with a Qubit 3.0 fluorometer, size-checked on a Bioanalyzer 2100, and measured again with the KAPA Library Quantification kit. Every immunoSEQ 96-well plate was sequenced on a dedicated single-read 150-cycle Illumina NextSeq 550 flow cell. The study's processing was this. The immunoSEQ output contained only junctional sequences without quality scores, so filtering could not match that applied to full-length reads. Sequences were annotated with PyIR, a Python wrapper for IgBLAST v1.9, and V/J genes and CDR3 were assigned using IMGT germline references. Reads with weak V/J assignments (E-value above 1e-6), missing CDR3, stop codons, out-of-frame junctions, or ambiguous translated residues were removed. V3J clonotypes were defined as sequences sharing the same inferred V gene, J gene, and CDR3 amino acid sequence. To compute the percentage overlap between repertoires, the number of shared unique clonotypes was divided by the size of the smaller repertoire. Richness of each repertoire was evaluated using RTK rarefaction, the Chao1 estimator, and Recon v2.1 estimates of unobserved clonotypes. OLGA was used to compute generation probabilities for all TCRbeta clonotypes that the gDNA method yielded from a handful of donors. TCRdb mirrors the immuneACCESS table, restricted to in-frame sequences. Some clones are absent from its copies; in checked studies, under half trace to an unresolved V gene, and the reason for the others is unknown. V and J calls and clone size are given by that table; D and trimming were obtained from the DNA. For this sample there are over 300,000 clones; roughly 84% appear just once. About 16% of the sample rests with the top ten.

Note on this clone: It lacks a known antigen. No base quality information exists; no much larger clone differs at one position. The same CDR3 can be traced to other DNA sequences in this sample.

The donors were healthy, HIV-negative adults who had no recently reported acute infections or vaccinations. Every donor was a Caucasian adult living in Nashville, Tennessee, USA. CD8 memory samples consisted of magnetically selected CD45RO+ cells combined with CCR7-negative CD45RA+ effector memory (TemRA) cells. After blood collection by leukapheresis, PBMCs were isolated using Ficoll-Histopaque density gradient centrifugation and then cryopreserved in the vapor phase of liquid nitrogen. Analytical flow cytometry was used to check the purity and quantity of each magnetically sorted T cell population. Genomic DNA was isolated from each sorted fraction and quantified by UV absorbance on a Nanodrop 2000c.

The specimen sequenced was memory CD8+ T cells sorted from blood. The sample's cell subset or site label, decoded: CD45RO+ cells pooled with CCR7-negative TemRA cells. The sequence is built from TRBV9 and TRBJ2-7, with TRBD2 matching 7 junction bases. The sequence was obtained from a man between 18 and 35 years old in good health. The CDR3 protein: CASSPAGDPYEQYF. The DNA reads as follows: TGTGCCAGCAGCCCTGCGGGAGACCCCTACGAGCAGTACTTC.